The clone carrying this T cell receptor beta chain was seen just once. This record comes from a study of blood T cells in healthy people across ages. Sample-barcoded 5' priming and a J-beta primer mix drove a second PCR of roughly 6 to 12 cycles. A single record per CDR3 protein comes from TCRdb applying MiXCR to the 5' RACE reads. Of hundreds of thousands of distinct CDR3 sequences detected, 44% appear once; the ten largest clones hold about 21%. The V gene's germline CDR1 is SGHDN and CDR2 FVKESK. Trimming stripped 3 bases from V and 6 bases from J, with 11 bases between. The CDR3 is made up of 14 amino acids.

Material for sequencing was blood. This receptor was obtained from a man aged 55 to 69 in good health. The chain joins TRBV14 to TRBJ1-4; D is uncertain. The CDR3 region has the DNA TGTGCCAGCAGCCAGGGCACGTTCGATGAAAAACTGTTTTTT. Its protein is CASSQGTFDEKLFF. The complete variable domain, with remaining parts taken from reference TRBV14 and TRBJ1-4, reads EAGVTQFPSHSVIEKGQTVTLRCDPISGHDNLYWYRRVMGKEIKFLLHFVKESKQDESGMPNNRFLAERTGGTYSTLKVQPAELEDSGVYFCASSQGTFDEKLFFGSGTQLSVL.